The source of this TCR beta chain is a study of T cell responses to AZD1222 COVID-19 vaccine. Study background: Investigators merged groups given second doses at roughly 4 or roughly 12 weeks. Study-level findings and limits: Spike-specific TCR depth and breadth grew after two AZD1222 doses. Unmutated variant regions are reportedly targeted by nearly half of spike-specific TCRs.

Comment on this clone: What it binds is not known.

Profiling relied on immunoSEQ multiplex PCR, and the TCRdb table lists in-frame clones only, not all of them. Among 110,000 to 150,000 clones, approximately 85% were seen once, and the ten largest hold around 8%. V lost 6 bases and J 6 bases, leaving 10 bases between the germline ends. Germline CDR1 reads SEHNR; CDR2 reads FQNEAQ (reference sequence). This CDR3 comprises 12 residues. This clonotype was sampled from an adult in good health. This specimen consisted of peripheral blood, obtained on day 0 of AZD1222 vaccination. This chain joins TRBV7-9 and TRBJ2-3; D is undetermined. CDR3 DNA: TGTGCCAGCAGAACATTTACTGATACGCAGTATTTT. This encodes CASRTFTDTQYF. Full variable domain (remainder filled in from reference TRBV7-9 and TRBJ2-3): DTGVSQNPRHKITKRGQNVTFRCDPISEHNRLYWYRQTLGQGPEFLTYFQNEAQLEKSRLLSDRFSAERPKGSFSTLEIQRTEQGDSAMYLCASRTFTDTQYFGPGTRLTVL.